A selection of T cell receptor beta chains follows, all from one sample in a study of blood T cell repertoires in COVID-19. Using immunoSEQ multiplex PCR, the repertoire was profiled, and TCRdb retains in-frame clones only, with some absent. The table records 120,000 or so clones, about nine tenths of them present only once. The specimen was peripheral blood. These TCRs come from a woman aged 65 to 85 with acute or convalescent COVID-19. CDR3s include the opening cysteine and the closing phenylalanine or tryptophan. Size values are once, few and many counts, or a class for expanded clones, and some rows have none.

TRBV19	TRBJ1-5	NA	CASISQNSNQPQHF
TRBV5-4	TRBJ2-7	once	CASSLGLAGGPVFEQYF
TRBV3-1/TRBV3-2	TRBJ1-6	NA	CASSPNGQGNNSPLHF
TRBV7-3	TRBJ2-3	NA	CASSSGLAVSTDTQYF
TRBV12-3/TRBV12-4	TRBJ1-2	NA	CASSSTGSLTF
TRBV9	TRBJ2-2	NA	CASSVAPRVSRSGTGELFF
TRBV11-3	TRBJ2-3	NA	CASSLDARDTQYF
TRBV3-1/TRBV3-2	TRBJ2-7	NA	CASSQRGSSYEQYF
TRBV6-5	TRBJ2-2	NA	CASRATANGGELFF
TRBV5-1	TRBJ2-1	NA	CASSSGLASYNEQFF
TRBV7-9	TRBJ1-2	NA	CASSLDTGNIGYTF
TRBV3-1/TRBV3-2	TRBJ1-1	NA	CASSSLMNTEAFF
TRBV28	TRBJ1-6	NA	CASSLFRGAILGSPLHF
TRBV11-2	TRBJ2-7	few	CASSPVGAGANEQYF
TRBV6-5	TRBJ1-1	NA	CASSRDHPRNTEAFF
TRBV7-3	TRBJ1-1	NA	CASSSLGQGAHTEAFF
TRBV4-2	TRBJ2-2	NA	CASSRTGGTGELFF
TRBV30	TRBJ1-6	NA	CAWSAGGSDSPLHF
TRBV9	TRBJ1-6	NA	CASSGGTGNNSPLHF
TRBV2	TRBJ2-7	NA	CASSVDGASYEQYF
TRBV28	TRBJ2-7	once	CASHTTGVEYEQYF
TRBV11-3	TRBJ1-1	NA	CASSPRGGNTEAFF
TRBV4-1	TRBJ2-7	once	CASSQGDMVNEQYF
TRBV11-2	TRBJ2-3	NA	CASSREDRGPSTDTQYF
TRBV10-1	TRBJ1-5	NA	CASSATYQPQHF
TRBV11-2	TRBJ2-3	once	CASRQPGQGGPDTQYF
TRBV27	TRBJ2-5	NA	CASSFLGGETQYF
TRBV5-4	TRBJ2-7	NA	CASSRGQETYEQYF
TRBV29-1	TRBJ2-3	NA	CSVENRPSTDTQYF
TRBV21-1	TRBJ1-3	NA	CASREDRGTGNTIYF
TRBV6-5	TRBJ1-6	NA	CASSYGTGSSPLHF
TRBV2	TRBJ2-2	NA	CASSEAGGFTGELFF
TRBV2	TRBJ2-5	NA	CASSPSGETQYF
TRBV6-1	TRBJ1-4	NA	CASSEATGASEKLFF
TRBV12-3/TRBV12-4	TRBJ2-7	NA	CASSLNRGYEQYF
TRBV19	TRBJ1-2	NA	CASSISQGNGYTF
TRBV5-4	TRBJ1-1	NA	CASSPQGGPTEAFF
TRBV7-9	TRBJ2-7	NA	CASSLDSGTPSSYEQYF
TRBV28	TRBJ1-2	NA	CASSWGQGYGYTF
TRBV30	TRBJ1-6	NA	CAWSAVSPLHF
TRBV28	TRBJ2-7	NA	CASNTAGTGVGYEQYF
TRBV30	TRBJ1-4	once	CAWERGGSQKLFF
TRBV3-1/TRBV3-2	TRBJ1-1	NA	CASSHGGGGVGTEAFF
TRBV2	TRBJ1-2	NA	CASSAGQGYANYGYTF
TRBV4-1	TRBJ1-6	once	CASSQARAISYNSPLHF
TRBV5-1	TRBJ1-2	NA	CASSPDRVLGYTF
TRBV7-2	TRBJ2-3	NA	CASSLFASSDTQYF
TRBV30	TRBJ1-5	NA	CAWSEDSYNQPQHF
TRBV11-3	TRBJ2-1	NA	CASSSGLAREQFF
TRBV29-1	TRBJ2-1	NA	CSVVLAGGEQFF
TRBV27	TRBJ1-2	NA	CASSSPDRGIYGYTF
TRBV18	TRBJ1-2	NA	CASSGQGLNYGYTF
TRBV6-2/TRBV6-3	TRBJ1-1	NA	CASSSTVNTEAFF
TRBV28	TRBJ1-5	NA	CASSLHGGLGATVGNQPQHF
TRBV2	TRBJ1-2	NA	CASSDLGGAGGYTF
TRBV5-1	TRBJ2-2	NA	CASSLGGTVVGGELFF
TRBV23-1	TRBJ2-4	NA	CASSQSEGQGDLSPKNIQYF
TRBV5-1	TRBJ1-1	few	CASSLGDRATEAFF
TRBV6-5	TRBJ1-1	NA	CAIGQGALNTEAFF